This record covers a single T cell receptor beta chain. No antigen is known for it. MiXCR was run by TCRdb on the reads, yielding one entry per CDR3 protein. The sample lists over 150,000 distinct CDR3 sequences; approximately 20% were seen once. The CDR3 is 16 residues long. In germline, CDR1 is LGHNA, CDR2 YSLEER. V dropped 0 bases and J dropped 4; count of bases not matched to a gene: 9. The data stem from a study of T cell repertoires in cytomegalovirus infection. For the study at large: In public TCR beta signatures, there were indications of both CMV infection and matching HLA type.

General study findings and limits: Identification of carriers of CMV plus the relevant HLA was performed using cumulative public TCR beta family frequency. Ex vivo, HLA-C-restricted CMV-specific TCR beta clonotypes prevailed over the rest of the response.

The TCR was taken from a human donor in good health (CMV status not recorded). Some clones in this sample may be carry-over from other donors' samples. V usage is TRBV4-3 and J usage is TRBJ2-7; 7 nucleotides align to TRBD2. The sample was PBMCs. The CDR3 here is CASSQELGGSSYEQYF. The CDR3 DNA is TGCGCCAGCAGCCAAGAGCTCGGCGGGAGTTCGTACGAGCAGTACTTC.